This T cell receptor (beta chain) emerged from a study of graft-versus-host responses after intestinal transplantation. Study details: After anti-thymocyte globulin induction, recipients took tacrolimus and steroids for 2 to 3 years. General study results and limits: Early post-transplant HvG declines showed an association with peak circulating GvH clone levels. Recipient marrow showed GvH clones, some seen first in ileum or blood.

TCRdb keeps only in-frame clones here, not all; method: immunoSEQ multiplex PCR. The sample lists 65,000 to 100,000 clones; approximately 90% were seen once. Concerning this clone: The target antigen is unknown.

This CDR3 contains 13 residues. The J segment lost 8 bases and the V segment lost 1 base, leaving 2 bases of the junction unmatched. CDR1 and CDR2 from the germline V gene are MGHRA and YSYEKL. This sequence was found in a human donor who was the organ donor for an intestinal transplant. The sample was unstimulated CD8+ T cells sorted from spleen or lymph node cells, taken before transplant. The J gene is TRBJ2-1, the V gene TRBV4-1, with 7 bases matching TRBD2. For the CDR3, the DNA is TGCGCCAGCAGCCAAGGCCGGGGGGATGAGCAGTTCTTC. It translates to CASSQGRGDEQFF.